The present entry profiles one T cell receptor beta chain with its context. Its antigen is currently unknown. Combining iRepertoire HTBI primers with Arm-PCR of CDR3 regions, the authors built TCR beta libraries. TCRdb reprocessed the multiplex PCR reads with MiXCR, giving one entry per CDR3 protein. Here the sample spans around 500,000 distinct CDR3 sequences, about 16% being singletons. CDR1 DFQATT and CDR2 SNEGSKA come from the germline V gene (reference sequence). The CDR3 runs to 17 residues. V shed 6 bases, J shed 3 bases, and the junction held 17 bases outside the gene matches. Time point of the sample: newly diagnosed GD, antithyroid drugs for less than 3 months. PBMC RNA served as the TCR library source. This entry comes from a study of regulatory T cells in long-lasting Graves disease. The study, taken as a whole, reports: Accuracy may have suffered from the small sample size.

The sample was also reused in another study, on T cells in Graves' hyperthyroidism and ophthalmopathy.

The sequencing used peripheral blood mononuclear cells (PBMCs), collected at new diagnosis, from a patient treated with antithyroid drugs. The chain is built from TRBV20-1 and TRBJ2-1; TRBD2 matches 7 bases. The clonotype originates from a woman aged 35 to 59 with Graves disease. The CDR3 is CSAEDIAGTKVYNEQFF. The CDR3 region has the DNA TGCAGTGCGGAGGACATAGCCGGGACTAAAGTCTACAATGAGCAGTTCTTC.